This T cell receptor (beta chain) originates from a study of T cells in Graves' hyperthyroidism and ophthalmopathy (dated by TCRdb to between 2018 and 2021). The study in broad terms: Peripheral blood was sampled at the time of initial diagnosis, prior to any treatment. A discovery cohort of around 98 patients, about 44 with Graves' ophthalmopathy and roughly 59 with stable Graves' hyperthyroidism, was used to find distinguishing TCR V-J signatures. Thyroid tissue and blood T-cell repertoires from several Graves' hyperthyroidism patients were also compared in the study. Prospective prediction of ophthalmopathy was tested in an independent validation cohort of fewer than 20 hyperthyroidism patients and around 16 patients who later progressed to ophthalmopathy. The roughly 100 discovery patients were divided at random into training and test sets in a 7:3 ratio. According to the paper, TCR Vbeta CDR3 sequencing was carried out on approximately 140 peripheral blood samples, which came from approximately 43 ophthalmopathy, some 73 hyperthyroidism and about 17 progressor patients. After blood sampling, hyperthyroidism patients were treated with methimazole at a starting dose of 30 mg daily, and ophthalmopathy patients were treated with high-dose intravenous methylprednisolone.

The TCR beta CDR3 regions were amplified from RNA transcripts. The TCR CDR3 was subjected to a first round of RT-PCR using the HTBI primer set and the Qiagen OneStep RT-PCR kit. The libraries were constructed in a second round of multiplex PCR and then size-selected and purified. Libraries were sequenced paired-end with 100 bp reads on an Illumina HiSeq2000. On the authors' methods: SOAPnuke was used to process the raw data, with reads discarded if the reads contained adapters or uncalled bases, had a mean Phred below 15, or lacked an exact constant-primer or identifier match. COPE v1.2.5 was used to merge high-quality paired reads, and clonotypes were defined as unique nucleotide sequences. MiTCR v1.1 was used to align clonotypes to the IMGT TRBV, TRBD and TRBJ reference segments. The analysis included only V-J combinations with a frequency above 0.0001, which together covered more than 98% of the repertoires. A TCS score was defined as the ratio of F50 (clonal expansion) to E x V (chaos), with BLOSUM62-based TCRdist applied between CDR3 peptides within each V-J. Welch's t-statistics and random forest reduced roughly 530 V-J features to 10 to 15, which were used in a naive Bayes classifier (R e1071). TCRdb trimmed the raw reads at Q25, called clones with MiXCR and kept productive beta chains. Each entry merges the rows of one CDR3 protein and shows their most common DNA and genes. These V and J calls are TCRdb output, not the study's own analysis. For this sample the table gives a few hundred thousand distinct CDR3 sequences, of which about 13% were detected only once. The ten largest clones add up to 9.2% of the sample.

Study-wide conclusions, independent of this receptor: In validation, the model predicted progression to ophthalmopathy with 55% to 71% sensitivity and around 72% specificity, a median of around six months before onset. Sample size was not statistically predetermined, and blinding of investigators to group allocation was not performed. A model built on a 13 V-J signature distinguished ophthalmopathy from stable hyperthyroidism, reaching 85% to 90% sensitivity and approximately 83% specificity in cross-validation and 80%/75% in testing. Most expanded thyroid clonotypes (frequency above 0.001) were also detected in blood, a finding suggesting that blood repertoires may reflect thyroid immune responses.

Stable Graves' hyperthyroidism was defined as the absence of progression to ophthalmopathy over 18 months of follow-up. Hyperthyroidism patients were newly diagnosed, had a disease duration of under 2 months, and were aged 18 to 65 years. The study excluded patients with uncontrolled infections, other autoimmune diseases, pregnancy or lactation. Diagnoses were based on clinical symptoms, serum thyroxine and TRAb, thyroid ultrasound and orbital computed tomography. PBMCs were separated from approximately 9.9 ml of fresh peripheral blood using Ficoll-Paque density gradient centrifugation. Total RNA was extracted using Trizol reagent, and RNA quality was assessed on an Agilent 2100 Bioanalyzer. This clonotype appeared many times. It lacks a known antigen. Per-base qualities were not stored, and no clone one base away is much larger. CDR3 length: 15 amino acids, cysteine to phenylalanine. Solely the CDR3 DNA is kept, with 45 bases framed from the first base. CDR1 GTSNPN and CDR2 SVGIG were looked up in the germline V gene (reference sequence). The germline ends are 14 bases apart after V is trimmed by 1 base and J by 4 bases.

The chain links TRBV30 with TRBJ1-5; the D gene identity is not certain. Sequencing used blood. The receptor's source is a young woman with Graves' hyperthyroidism. The DNA sequence is as follows: TGTGCCTGGAGTGCACCGGGCCTTGGGAATCAGCCCCAGCATTTT. Its protein product is CAWSAPGLGNQPQHF.